A single sample is the source of the 28 T cell receptor beta chains below, sequenced in a study of metastatic and nonmetastatic thyroid tumors. None of the patients had undergone any treatment ahead of thyroid surgery. TCRdb reprocessed the PCR reads using MiXCR. Of about 41,000 clones in the sample, 24% were seen once. The sequenced sample consisted of tumor tissue. The origin of the receptors is a female donor with papillary thyroid cancer or a benign thyroid nodule (not recorded which). Some clones in this sample may be carry-over from other donors' samples.

The chain links TRBV20-1 to TRBJ1-1, with TRBD1 as a possible D gene (6 bases). CDR3 size: 13 residues. Between the trimmed V and J ends, which lost 7 bases and 4 bases, there was a span of 16 bases. The germline V gene has CDR1 DFQATT and CDR2 SNEGSKA (reference sequence). The CDR3 spells CSVYGPQGTEAFF. The CDR3 region has the DNA TGCAGTGTTTACGGCCCACAGGGCACTGAAGCTTTCTTT.

The chain employs TRBV6-1 and TRBJ2-3, with TRBD1 matching 9 bases. Per the germline V gene, CDR1 is MNHNS and CDR2 is SASEGT. V shed 6 bases, J shed 2 bases, and the junction held 6 bases outside the gene matches. There are 15 residues in the CDR3. The CDR3 here is CASRSGTGITDTQYF. CDR3 DNA sequence: TGTGCCAGCAGGTCCGGGACAGGGATCACAGATACGCAGTATTTT.

The J gene is TRBJ2-2, the V gene TRBV7-3; 7 nucleotides line up with TRBD2. The CDR3 consists of 15 residues. Trimming removed 2 bases from V and 3 bases from J; junction bases left unmatched: 3. Germline V gives CDR1 SGHTA, CDR2 FQGTGA. The CDR3 here is CASSLDGRDTGELFF. CDR3 DNA: TGTGCCAGCAGCTTAGATGGGAGGGACACCGGGGAGCTGTTTTTT. The whole variable domain, remainder taken from reference TRBV7-3 and TRBJ2-2, is GAGVSQTPSNKVTEKGKYVELRCDPISGHTALYWYRQSLGQGPEFLIYFQGTGAADDSGLPNDRFFAVRPEGSVSTLKIQRTERGDSAVYLCASSLDGRDTGELFFGEGSRLTVL.

This chain links TRBV7-9 with TRBJ2-1; D unresolved. V lost 1 base to trimming and J lost 9 bases, with 10 bases between them. Germline CDR1 is SEHNR and CDR2 is FQNEAQ (reference sequence). The CDR3 sequence is 13 residues long. The DNA of the CDR3 is TGTGCCAGCAGCTTAGGAGTGACCGGTGAGCAGTTCTTC. As protein: CASSLGVTGEQFF.

The sample holds a few counts of this clone. The chain joins TRBV6-5 to TRBJ2-1; 12 bases are a match to TRBD2. Germline V gene lookup returns CDR1 MNHEY and CDR2 SVGAGI. The CDR3 sequence is 18 residues long. The J segment lost 1 base and the V segment lost 2 bases, leaving 6 bases of the junction unmatched. The CDR3: CASSYPSGRARSYNEQFF. The CDR3 nucleotides are TGTGCCAGCAGTTACCCTAGCGGGAGGGCCCGGTCCTACAATGAGCAGTTCTTC.

Many counts were recorded for this clone. The V call is TRBV19, the J call TRBJ1-5, with D possibly being TRBD1 (6 bases). CDR1 and CDR2 (germline): LNHDA, SQIVND (reference sequence). This CDR3 is 15 amino acids long. Trimming took 3 bases from V and 15 from J, leaving 24 bases between them. DNA of the CDR3: TGTGCCAGTAGTATGGCATCCGGGATCGGACAGCTCCCGCATTTT. Its translation is CASSMASGIGQLPHF. Using reference TRBV19 and TRBJ1-5 for the parts outside the CDR3, the full variable domain is DGGITQSPKYLFRKEGQNVTLSCEQNLNHDAMYWYRQDPGQGLRLIYYSQIVNDFQKGDIAEGYSVSREKKESFPLTVTSAQKNPTAFYLCASSMASGIGQLPHFGDGTRLSIL.

This clone appeared once. The chain recombines TRBV5-1 with TRBJ1-2, with D hard to call. Trimming took off 3 bases at V and 4 bases at J, with 13 bases between the two ends. This CDR3 is 14 amino acids long. Germline values: CDR1 SGHRS, CDR2 YFSETQ. This chain's CDR3 is CASSSGLVPYGYTF. CDR3 sequence (DNA): TGCGCCAGCAGCTCGGGATTGGTACCCTATGGCTACACCTTC.

The chain employs TRBV3-1 and TRBJ1-2; D may be TRBD1 (5 bases). The germline V gene has CDR1 LGHDT and CDR2 YNNKEL (reference sequence). The CDR3 contains 12 residues. Trimming left V 4 bases short and J 6 bases short, with 9 bases between. CDR3 DNA sequence: TGTGCCAGCAGCCGAGGGACCGATGGCTACACCTTC. This translates into CASSRGTDGYTF.

V gene TRBV5-1 combines with J gene TRBJ2-3; a possible D gene is TRBD1 (5 bases). Trimming shortened V by 6 bases and J by 2 bases, and 13 bases separated the two germline ends. Germline CDR1 reads SGHRS; CDR2 reads YFSETQ. CDR3 length equals 14 residues. The CDR3, as DNA: TGCGCCAGCACCCAACAGGACCCCACAGATACGCAGTATTTT. Translated: CASTQQDPTDTQYF.

This clone was observed a few times. The rearrangement joins TRBV11-2 to TRBJ1-3; 9 bases are shared with TRBD1. The germline gives CDR1 SGHAT, CDR2 FQNNGV. This CDR3 spans 15 amino acids. J lost 4 bases, V lost 6 bases, and 7 bases had no gene match. The CDR3 coding sequence is TGTGCCAGCAGATCACCACAGGGGGCAGGAAACACCATATATTTT. It is translated as CASRSPQGAGNTIYF.

This chain joins TRBV20-1 and TRBJ1-1, with a weak D call TRBD1 (5 bases). This CDR3 contains 15 residues. Germline loops: CDR1 DFQATT, CDR2 SNEGSKA (reference sequence). The V end lost 3 bases, the J end lost 5 bases, and 19 bases lay between the germline ends. CDR3 in amino acids: CSARGAGYVGTEAFF. The CDR3 bases are TGCAGTGCTAGGGGCGCAGGGTACGTGGGGACTGAAGCTTTCTTT.

This clone is termed medium-sized. As DNA, the CDR3 is TGCGCCAGCAGAAGGGACCCAAACACCGGGGAGCTGTTTTTT. It codes for CASRRDPNTGELFF. The chain carries TRBV10-1 and TRBJ2-2, with D perhaps matching TRBD1 or TRBD2 (5 bases each). This CDR3 has 14 residues. The germline V gene has CDR1 WNHNN and CDR2 SYGVQD (reference sequence). Trimming took off 6 bases at V and 2 bases at J, with 10 bases between the two ends.

This clone was recorded at least ten times. This sequence joins TRBV12-3 or TRBV12-4 and TRBJ1-2, with 7 positions matching TRBD1. CDR3 length: 13 amino acids. V trimming: 10 bases; J trimming: 4 bases; junction bases outside the gene matches: 9. DNA for the CDR3: TGTGCCATAGGACAGGCGATATCCTATGGCTACACCTTC. It yields the protein CAIGQAISYGYTF.

This chain links TRBV27 with TRBJ1-6; 9 nucleotides line up with TRBD1. CDR1 is MNHEY and CDR2 is SMNVEV in the germline V gene (reference sequence). The CDR3 runs to 15 residues. V lost 7 bases, J lost 7 bases, and 8 bases stayed unmatched. The CDR3 sequence is CASILGDRENSPLHF. CDR3 nucleotides: TGTGCCAGCATCCTAGGGGACAGGGAAAATTCACCCCTCCACTTT.

In DNA, the CDR3 is TGCGCCAGCAGCTCGGAGCCTGGACTAGCGGGGGGCTCCTACAATGAGCAGTTCTTC. Translating gives CASSSEPGLAGGSYNEQFF. The rearrangement uses TRBV5-1 and TRBJ2-1; 14 bases agree with TRBD2. The CDR3 totals 19 residues. Germline assignment: CDR1 SGHRS and CDR2 YFSETQ. After removal of 3 bases from V and 0 bases from J, the junction contained 8 bases not matched to a gene.

The chain uses TRBV20-1 and TRBJ2-7, with D perhaps TRBD1 or TRBD2 (5 bases each). This CDR3 is built from 13 residues. Trimming cost V 6 bases and J 0 bases, with 12 bases left between them. Germline lookup yields CDR1 DFQATT and CDR2 SNEGSKA (reference sequence). The CDR3 here is CSAGTASSYEQYF. For the CDR3, the DNA is TGCAGTGCCGGGACGGCTAGCTCCTACGAGCAGTACTTC.

In its sample, this clone was seen a few times. The rearrangement links TRBV12-3 or TRBV12-4 to TRBJ2-1, with D perhaps TRBD2 (6 bases). V lost 8 bases and J 8 bases, leaving 10 bases between the germline ends. The CDR3 length is 11 residues. The chain's CDR3 is CASGWGDEQFF. For the CDR3, the DNA is TGTGCCAGCGGCTGGGGGGATGAGCAGTTCTTC.

The CDR3 DNA is TGTGCCAGCAGCTTAATCAGGGGGGGAACCGGGGAGCTGTTTTTT. Translated: CASSLIRGGTGELFF. This chain joins TRBV11-3 and TRBJ2-2, with D perhaps assigned TRBD1 or TRBD2 (7 bases each). The CDR3 runs 15 residues. V was clipped by 2 bases and J by 5 bases, with 12 bases between them. Germline assignment: CDR1 SGHNT and CDR2 YENEEA.

This clone was detected many times. The chain joins TRBV20-1 to TRBJ2-7; the D gene is possibly TRBD1 (6 bases). V was clipped by 1 base and J by 5 bases, with 12 bases between them. Germline loops: CDR1 DFQATT, CDR2 SNEGSKA (reference sequence). This CDR3 spans 13 amino acids. For the CDR3, the DNA is TGCAGTGCTAGAGGGGGGCTTATGAACGAGCAGTACTTC. Its translation is CSARGGLMNEQYF.

This clone ranks as medium-sized. The chain has TRBV2 and TRBJ1-2; D remains ambiguous. This CDR3 spans 11 amino acids. V shed 5 bases and J shed 2 bases, with 3 bases lying between them. CDR1 is SNHLY, CDR2 FYNNEI, per germline. CDR3 sequence: CASSLNYGYTF. In DNA form, the CDR3 reads TGTGCCAGCAGTTTAAACTATGGCTACACCTTC.

This clone is medium-sized. The CDR3 is CSASQYNEQFF. CDR3 sequence (DNA): TGCAGTGCTAGCCAATACAATGAGCAGTTCTTC. The genes are TRBV20-1 and TRBJ2-1; no reliable D call. V lost 3 bases and J 4 bases, leaving 4 bases between the germline ends. Germline V lookup: CDR1 DFQATT, CDR2 SNEGSKA (reference sequence). This CDR3 has 11 amino acids.

This clone was detected many times. The gene calls are TRBV6-1 and TRBJ1-2, with D possibly matching TRBD1 (5 bases). The CDR3 length is 13 residues. Trimming cost V 6 bases and J 5 bases, with 13 bases left between them. Germline CDR1 and CDR2: MNHNS and SASEGT. The CDR3 sequence is CASRGPGRYGYTF. The CDR3, as DNA: TGTGCCAGCAGGGGGCCGGGAAGATATGGCTACACCTTC.

This clone occurred many times. The chain has TRBV20-1 and TRBJ2-5; no clear D. Germline V CDR1 and CDR2: DFQATT, SNEGSKA (reference sequence). The CDR3 loop spans 12 amino acids. Trimming stripped 7 bases from V and 2 bases from J, with 11 bases between. The CDR3 sequence: CSVRQAQETQYF. Written as DNA, the CDR3 is TGCAGTGTAAGGCAGGCGCAAGAGACCCAGTACTTC.

At least ten counts were recorded for this clone. The chain links TRBV20-1 to TRBJ1-5; perhaps TRBD1 as D (5 bases). V was trimmed by 3 bases and J by 3 bases, leaving 12 bases between them. The germline V gene has CDR1 DFQATT and CDR2 SNEGSKA (reference sequence). The CDR3 is 14 amino acids. The CDR3 DNA follows: TGCAGTGCTAGGCAGCAGGGCCTCAATCAGCCCCAGCATTTT. Encoded protein: CSARQQGLNQPQHF.

This clone was observed at least ten times. The DNA of the CDR3 is TGTGCCAGCAGCCTACAGGGTATCTACGAGCAGTACTTC. Residues: CASSLQGIYEQYF. The V gene is TRBV28, the J gene TRBJ2-7, with a tentative D call TRBD1 (6 bases). Germline assignment: CDR1 MDHEN and CDR2 SYDVKM. The CDR3 consists of 13 residues. Trimming stripped 6 bases from V and 3 bases from J, with 12 bases between.

J is TRBJ1-1 and V is TRBV20-1, with D perhaps TRBD1 (5 bases). Trimming stripped 0 bases from V and 7 bases from J, with 15 bases between. The CDR3 is made up of 14 amino acids. Germline V gene lookup returns CDR1 DFQATT and CDR2 SNEGSKA (reference sequence). DNA for the CDR3: TGCAGTGCTAGAGAATGGGGGTTGGAGTTTGAAGCTTTCTTT. Amino acid sequence: CSAREWGLEFEAFF.

The rearrangement links TRBV9 to TRBJ2-1; the D is unclear. CDR1 and CDR2 (germline): SGDLS, YYNGEE. This CDR3 region has 15 residues. The ends were cut back, 0 bases at V and 5 bases at J, with 12 bases in the middle. The CDR3, as DNA: TGTGCCAGCAGCGTAGGATTAGGGCTAAACAATGAGCAGTTCTTC. Its protein product is CASSVGLGLNNEQFF.

This clone was seen at least ten times. The CDR3 region is CASSGTSSTDTQYF. CDR3 nucleotides: TGTGCCAGCAGCGGGACCTCTAGCACAGATACGCAGTATTTT. The chain recombines TRBV2 with TRBJ2-3; D could derive from TRBD1 or TRBD2 (5 bases each). The germline V gene encodes CDR1 SNHLY and CDR2 FYNNEI. This CDR3 spans 14 amino acids. The V gene lost 6 bases and the J gene lost 0 bases, with 10 bases spanning the gap.